Each of the 21 T cell receptor beta chains below was sequenced from the same sample in a study of blood T cell repertoires in COVID-19. Profiling relied on immunoSEQ multiplex PCR, and the TCRdb table lists in-frame clones only, not all of them. The sample contains under 350,000 clones, roughly nine tenths of which appear only once. Input material: peripheral blood. These receptors were obtained from a woman aged 25 to 39 with COVID-19, enrolled during active disease.

The chain is built from TRBV5-6 and TRBJ1-2; 11 bases map to TRBD1. Germline loops: CDR1 SGHDT, CDR2 YYEEEE. The CDR3 is 15 amino acids. V shed 4 bases, J shed 4 bases, and the junction held 6 bases outside the gene matches. CDR3 amino acids: CASSRTGGDSYGYTF. The CDR3 DNA reads TGTGCCAGCAGCAGGACAGGGGGCGATAGCTATGGCTACACCTTC.

The chain has TRBV23-1 and TRBJ2-1; no firm D call. TRBV23-1 is labeled an ORF, and its function is uncertain. V dropped 2 bases and J dropped 4 bases, with 3 bases sitting between them. This CDR3 region has 12 residues. CDR3: CASSQTYNEQFF. In DNA form, the CDR3 reads TGCGCCAGCAGTCAAACTTACAATGAGCAGTTCTTC.

The rearrangement uses TRBV4-2 and TRBJ2-1; TRBD2 matches 9 bases. This CDR3 is 18 amino acids long. The V gene's germline CDR1 is LGHNA and CDR2 YNFKEQ. Losses at the gene ends were 1 base for V and 3 bases for J; bases not matched to a gene: 10. The CDR3 here is CASSQGFRRGGFYNEQFF. The CDR3 region has the DNA TGTGCCAGCAGCCAAGGATTTCGGCGGGGGGGGTTCTACAATGAGCAGTTCTTC.

The chain links TRBV2 to TRBJ2-2; 9 positions agree with TRBD2. Germline loops: CDR1 SNHLY, CDR2 FYNNEI. The V segment lost 4 bases and the J segment 1 base; nucleotides outside the gene matches: 16. CDR3 length: 20 residues. The CDR3, as DNA: TGTGCCAGCAGTGCGCCCGGGGCAGGGAAACTAGCGGGGAACACCGGGGAGCTGTTTTTT. This encodes CASSAPGAGKLAGNTGELFF.

The rearrangement links TRBV7-9 to TRBJ1-4; weak D call: TRBD1 (5 bases). The CDR3 runs 15 residues. Germline V gene lookup returns CDR1 SEHNR and CDR2 FQNEAQ (reference sequence). V was cut by 1 base and J by 6 bases, with 12 bases left in between. CDR3 bases: TGTGCCAGCAGCTTAGGGGGCCGACGGGATGAAAAACTGTTTTTT. This encodes CASSLGGRRDEKLFF.

The chain employs TRBV7-8 and TRBJ2-3; possible D gene TRBD2, 5 bases. V was pared by 3 bases and J by 4 bases, with 11 bases between. Germline CDR1 reads SGHVS; CDR2 reads FQNEAQ. The CDR3 is 14 amino acids. In DNA, the CDR3 is TGTGCCAGCAGCTTGGCTAGCACCTCAGATACGCAGTATTTT. Translating it yields CASSLASTSDTQYF.

The chain is built from TRBV27 and TRBJ2-2; D is uncertain. The V gene lost 5 bases and the J gene lost 8 bases, with 15 bases spanning the gap. Germline CDR1 is MNHEY and CDR2 is SMNVEV (reference sequence). This CDR3 spans 14 amino acids. The CDR3 DNA reads as TGTGCCAGCAGTGCCTACCCTTCAGGTGGGGAGCTGTTTTTT. The encoded protein is CASSAYPSGGELFF.

The chain has TRBV27 and TRBJ1-2; 8 positions match TRBD1. The CDR3 sequence is 15 residues long. The V gene's germline CDR1 is MNHEY and CDR2 SMNVEV (reference sequence). V lost 6 bases to trimming and J lost 4 bases; unmatched junction nucleotides: 10. CDR3 nucleotides: TGTGCCAGCAGGAGGACAGGGCGAACCATCTATGGCTACACCTTC. Residues: CASRRTGRTIYGYTF.

The chain carries TRBV5-1 and TRBJ2-2; perhaps TRBD1 as D (5 bases). Germline-derived CDR1 and CDR2 are SGHRS and YFSETQ. Trimming shortened V by 1 base and J by 0 bases, and 7 bases separated the two germline ends. The CDR3 runs 15 residues. For the CDR3, the DNA is TGCGCCAGCAGCTTGAGGGGTACGAACACCGGGGAGCTGTTTTTT. Its translation is CASSLRGTNTGELFF.

This clone was recorded only once. The chain uses TRBV19 and TRBJ2-1, with a possible D match to TRBD2 (5 bases). The germline V gene encodes CDR1 LNHDA and CDR2 SQIVND (reference sequence). The V and J ends lost 4 bases and 2 bases respectively, with 12 bases between them. The CDR3 is 15 residues long. In DNA form, the CDR3 reads TGTGCCAGTAGTAGACTAAACACCGCCTACAATGAGCAGTTCTTC. Protein sequence: CASSRLNTAYNEQFF.

Only one count was recorded for this clone. This chain uses TRBV25-1 with TRBJ1-1; a weak D match, TRBD1 (5 bases). The CDR3 has 11 residues. Germline-derived CDR1 and CDR2 are MGHDK and SYGVNS. The germline V and J ends were trimmed by 4 bases and 8 bases, with 8 bases remaining between them. The CDR3 region is CASSGGHEAFF. CDR3 in DNA: TGTGCCAGCAGTGGGGGCCACGAAGCTTTCTTT. The full variable domain, in which reference TRBV25-1 and TRBJ1-1 provide the parts outside the CDR3, is EADIYQTPRYLVIGTGKKITLECSQTMGHDKMYWYQQDPGMELHLIHYSYGVNSTEKGDLSSESTVSRIRTEHFPLTLESARPSHTSQYLCASSGGHEAFFGQGTRLTVV.

The gene calls are TRBV7-2 and TRBJ2-3; 9 positions agree with TRBD2. Germline V gene lookup returns CDR1 SGHTA and CDR2 FQGNSA. This CDR3 comprises 17 residues. The V segment lost 1 base and the J segment 4 bases; nucleotides outside the gene matches: 9. The CDR3 loop is CASSLEVAGARADTQYF. The CDR3, as DNA: TGTGCCAGCAGCTTAGAGGTAGCGGGGGCCAGGGCAGATACGCAGTATTTT.

This clone was detected once. The chain uses TRBV11-2 and TRBJ2-1; 9 bases agree with TRBD2. V gave up 3 bases and J gave up 2 bases; unmatched junction bases: 5. Germline CDR1 is SGHAT and CDR2 is FQNNGV. The CDR3 has 16 residues. CDR3: CASSFGLANPYNEQFF. The CDR3 bases are TGTGCCAGCAGCTTCGGACTAGCGAACCCCTACAATGAGCAGTTCTTC.

V and J are TRBV28 and TRBJ2-2; possible D gene TRBD1, 5 bases. The germline V gene encodes CDR1 MDHEN and CDR2 SYDVKM. CDR3 length equals 16 residues. Trimming cost V 5 bases and J 0 bases, with 13 bases left between them. The CDR3 DNA reads TGTGCCAGCAGTCTACAGGACGTATCGAACACCGGGGAGCTGTTTTTT. This encodes CASSLQDVSNTGELFF.

The rearrangement uses TRBV2 and TRBJ1-5; no clear D. The CDR3 has 12 amino acids. The germline CDR1 and CDR2 sequences are SNHLY and FYNNEI. V dropped 4 bases and J dropped 4 bases, with 5 bases sitting between them. The CDR3 nucleotides are TGTGCCAGCAGTGTAGAGAATCAGCCCCAGCATTTT. Translating gives CASSVENQPQHF. Drawing the rest from reference TRBV2 and TRBJ1-5, the complete variable domain is EPEVTQTPSHQVTQMGQEVILRCVPISNHLYFYWYRQILGQKVEFLVSFYNNEISEKSEIFDDQFSVERPDGSNFTLKIRSTKLEDSAMYFCASSVENQPQHFGDGTRLSIL.

This chain links TRBV18 with TRBJ2-6, with 10 bases aligning to TRBD1. V shed 8 bases and J 2 bases; nucleotides not matched to a gene: 12. The CDR3 covers 18 residues. The germline CDR1 and CDR2 sequences are KGHSH and LQKENI. The DNA of the CDR3 is TGTGCCAGCCCGCCGGATGGGGACAGGGGAGCTGGGGCCAACGTCCTGACTTTC. Its translation: CASPPDGDRGAGANVLTF.

This chain links TRBV7-8 with TRBJ2-2, with 8 nucleotides matching TRBD2. The junction had 15 bases not matched to a gene; V was cut back by 5 bases and J by 13 bases. Germline lookup yields CDR1 SGHVS and CDR2 FQNEAQ. This CDR3 spans 15 amino acids. The CDR3 is CASSEGQRGREGLFF. The CDR3 DNA sequence: TGTGCCAGCAGCGAGGGACAACGAGGCCGGGAGGGGCTGTTTTTT.

As for this clone: At the DNA level, this CDR3 is encoded by other sequences in the same sample as well. The rearrangement uses TRBV29-1 and TRBJ1-2; TRBD1 matches at 9 bases. Germline V gives CDR1 SQVTM, CDR2 ANQGSEA. The CDR3 loop spans 11 amino acids. Trimming removed 6 bases from V and 6 bases from J; junction bases left unmatched: 2. The CDR3 nucleotides read TGCAGCGTACAGGGGGCGGATGGCTACACCTTC. This gives the protein CSVQGADGYTF.

The CDR3 DNA sequence: TGTGCCAGCACCGTGTCCTATAATTCACCCCTCCACTTT. Its translation: CASTVSYNSPLHF. The chain combines TRBV6-5 with TRBJ1-6, with D unresolved. The CDR3 covers 13 residues. Trimming took off 7 bases at V and 1 base at J, with 5 bases between the two ends. CDR1 is MNHEY, CDR2 SVGAGI, per germline.

The chain links TRBV7-9 to TRBJ2-5, with 7 nucleotides matching TRBD1. CDR1 is SEHNR and CDR2 is FQNEAQ in the germline V gene (reference sequence). The CDR3 runs 15 residues. J was trimmed by 5 bases and V by 1 base; bases with no gene match: 7. The CDR3 region is CASSLEGGVLETQYF. The CDR3, as DNA: TGTGCCAGCAGCTTAGAAGGGGGCGTCCTGGAGACCCAGTACTTC.

This clone was seen only once. The CDR3 DNA reads as TGCGCCAGCAGCTTGGATATTACGGGGACTGAAGCTTTCTTT. Residues: CASSLDITGTEAFF. The chain combines TRBV5-1 with TRBJ1-1; D uncertain. The germline V gene encodes CDR1 SGHRS and CDR2 YFSETQ. The CDR3 contains 14 residues. The V and J ends lost 0 bases and 5 bases respectively, with 11 bases between them. The full variable domain, in which reference TRBV5-1 and TRBJ1-1 provide the parts outside the CDR3, is KAGVTQTPRYLIKTRGQQVTLSCSPISGHRSVSWYQQTPGQGLQFLFEYFSETQRNKGNFPGRFSGRQFSNSRSEMNVSTLELGDSALYLCASSLDITGTEAFFGQGTRLTVV.